The clone carrying this T cell receptor beta chain was seen a few times. Its antigen is not identified. The length of the CDR3 is 13 residues. The germline gives CDR1 MNHEY, CDR2 SMNVEV (reference sequence). The sample comes from a study of response to subunit inactivated influenza vaccine. Notes on the study in general: It was the authors' suggestion that each seasonal influenza vaccination recruits few new T cells.

Each CDR3 protein gets one entry after TCRdb re-called the RT-PCR reads with MiXCR. The sample shows about 190,000 distinct CDR3 sequences, around 15% of them seen only once. The chain combines TRBV27 with TRBJ2-1; TRBD1 or TRBD2 may be the D gene (5 bases each). The specimen was CD8+ T cells sorted from PBMCs, collected 5 days after vaccination. The TCR was taken from a man over 45 who received an inactivated influenza vaccine. The CDR3 sequence is CVFSGDPYNEQFF. The CDR3 DNA is TGTGTTTTCTCCGGGGACCCCTACAATGAGCAGTTCTTC.